The sequence of this T cell receptor (beta chain) was determined in a study of blood T cell repertoires in COVID-19 (dated by TCRdb to 2020 to 2021). Concerning the study at large: Collaborator samples came from the United States, Italy and Spain and covered acute and convalescent phases of COVID-19. Nearly every sample came with metadata listing a de-identified subject ID, COVID-19 status, age in years and sex. The samples were drawn from the first 160 participants of the ongoing ImmuneRACE study and from more than 1,000 subjects provided by 6 global collaborators. Where HLA class I and class II types were available, the types were taken from metadata supplied by the sample provider, not from assay-based typing. The repertoires were released in a freely available public database intended as a resource for research on the immune response to SARS-CoV-2. The material from the prospective study consisted of cDNA or gDNA derived from T cells, B-cell-depleted T cells, or PBMCs. Subjects who had been exposed to COVID-19, were actively infected with it, or had recovered from it provided the deeply sampled blood TCRbeta repertoires that made up the dataset.

A note on this clone: Its antigen is currently not known. Base qualities are not provided; no much larger clone lies one nucleotide away.

CDR1 SGHTA and CDR2 FQGNSA were looked up in the germline V gene. Clipping removes 4 bases from V and 7 bases from J, with 4 as the unmatched junction base count. From the cysteine through the phenylalanine, the CDR3 covers 13 amino acids. Only the CDR3 part of the read is kept: 39 bases, read in frame from the first base. TCRbeta CDR3 regions were amplified from genomic DNA by means of the immunoSEQ Assay, a bias-controlled multiplex PCR. Per the authors' processing: The number of nucleated cells in each sample was estimated from the amplification of reference gene primers within the assay. To quantify the absolute abundance of each unique TCRbeta CDR3 rearrangement, sequence reads were collapsed and filtered. For each sample, productive Simpson clonality was calculated as the square root of Simpson's diversity index across productive rearrangements. The source is immuneACCESS, and TCRdb retained only in-frame sequences with V and J called. Part of the clones is not carried over; for the studies checked, unresolved V genes explain less than half of this, and the remainder is unexplained. Clone size and V and J calls were adopted from that table, with D and trimming inferred from the DNA. Counted in this sample were just under 350,000 clones; around 83% of them appeared once. 2.5% to 3.5% of the sample is in the top ten clones.

Here is what the overall study found, with its caveats: The quantity of clinical and demographic metadata differed by source and by participant and was supplied without curation.

Each collaborating institution followed its own protocols to collect whole blood in K2EDTA tubes. Collaborator samples were shipped for TCRbeta analysis as frozen whole blood, isolated PBMCs, or DNA extracted from either sample type. The origin of this receptor is a man aged 30 to 45 with active or convalescent COVID-19. Recombination connected TRBV7-2 to TRBJ1-5, with 7 bases matching TRBD1. The specimen was peripheral blood. The CDR3 loop reads CASSSGGIQPQHF. In nucleotides, the sequence is TGTGCCAGCAGCTCAGGGGGAATCCAGCCCCAGCATTTT.